The present TCR beta chain was sequenced within a study of cytomegalovirus exposure and HLA in healthy donors. Study at large: The same platform as the roughly 630 first-cohort repertoires was used for the roughly 130 validation repertoires, a later analysis reported.

Assay: immunoSEQ multiplex PCR; the TCRdb copy retains only in-frame clones and omits some. The repertoire holds about 160,000 clones, with more than 75% as singletons. This clone was seen more than once but under ten times. Germline V CDR1 and CDR2: MDHEN, SYDVKM. V was pared by 7 bases and J by 2 bases, with 9 bases between. The CDR3 consists of 13 residues. The chain uses TRBV28 and TRBJ2-1; tentative D call: TRBD2 (5 bases). The receptor comes from a man between 18 and 29 years old in good health and CMV-seronegative. The sample comprised PBMCs. The CDR3 region has the DNA TGTGCCAGCATTGAGGGAGCCTACAATGAGCAGTTCTTC. This sequence encodes CASIEGAYNEQFF.